A single sample is the source of the 5 T cell receptor beta chains below, sequenced in a study of blood T cell repertoires in COVID-19. Some clones are missing from TCRdb's copy, which holds only in-frame ones; the method was immunoSEQ multiplex PCR. This sample carries some 250,000 clones, about 80% of them seen once, and the ten largest clones take 3% to 3.5%. Sample: peripheral blood. All receptors derive from an elderly woman with acute or convalescent COVID-19.

The chain couples TRBV14 to TRBJ2-3; possible D gene TRBD1, 5 bases. Germline CDR1 is SGHDN and CDR2 is FVKESK. The CDR3 extends over 17 amino acids. V was shortened by 5 bases and J by 3 bases, with 21 bases between the two germline ends. CDR3 coding DNA: TGTGCCAGCAGCTTGACTCTAGGGGCCGGAAGTACAGATACGCAGTATTTT. It translates to CASSLTLGAGSTDTQYF. Drawing the rest from reference TRBV14 and TRBJ2-3, the complete variable domain is EAGVTQFPSHSVIEKGQTVTLRCDPISGHDNLYWYRRVMGKEIKFLLHFVKESKQDESGMPNNRFLAERTGGTYSTLKVQPAELEDSGVYFCASSLTLGAGSTDTQYFGPGTRLTVL.

V usage is TRBV5-1 and J usage is TRBJ1-5, with 7 bases matching TRBD1. Germline CDR1 reads SGHRS; CDR2 reads YFSETQ. With V trimmed by 4 bases and J by 0 bases, 19 bases remained unmatched. This CDR3 has 20 residues. This chain's CDR3 is CASSPRQGLITSNSNQPQHF. CDR3 bases: TGCGCCAGCAGCCCCCGACAGGGTTTGATAACATCGAATAGCAATCAGCCCCAGCATTTT.

The gene calls are TRBV5-4 and TRBJ2-1; 10 nucleotides agree with TRBD2. V trimming: 3 bases; J trimming: 4 bases; junction bases outside the gene matches: 4. The germline CDR1 and CDR2 sequences are SGHNT and YYREEE (reference sequence). This CDR3 comprises 15 residues. The CDR3 coding sequence is TGTGCCAGCAGCTATGGACTAGCGGCTTACAATGAGCAGTTCTTC. Its protein product is CASSYGLAAYNEQFF.

The chain couples TRBV6-5 to TRBJ2-7; the D gene is possibly TRBD2 (6 bases). V shed 6 bases and J shed 4 bases, with 16 bases lying between them. There are 14 residues in the CDR3. In germline, CDR1 is MNHEY, CDR2 SVGAGI. The CDR3 bases are TGTGCCAGCAGAGGGACTGGTTCAACTTACGAGCAGTACTTC. It encodes CASRGTGSTYEQYF.

Comment on this clone: Other DNA variants within this sample encode the same CDR3. The V gene is TRBV3-1 (or the pseudogene TRBV3-2), the J gene TRBJ1-1; TRBD1 is a possible D gene (6 bases). The CDR3 is 12 amino acids. Germline CDR1 reads LGHDT; CDR2 reads YNNKEL (reference sequence). The V and J ends lost 1 base and 10 bases respectively, with 10 bases between them. The CDR3 region has the DNA TGTGCCAGCAGCCAAGGGGGGCAAGGAGCTTTCTTT. This sequence encodes CASSQGGQGAFF.